The sequence of this T cell receptor beta chain was determined in a study of blood T cells in healthy people across ages. Study-wide background: Template switching picked up about one barcoded beta molecule for each two T cells.

This clonotype came up a few times. Its cognate antigen is unknown. The CDR3 has 11 amino acids. CDR1 and CDR2 from the germline V gene are SEHNR and FQNEAQ (reference sequence). The V end lost 5 bases, the J end lost 8 bases, and 7 bases lay between the germline ends. Notes on the study in general: Estimated diversity, derived from one million T cells, was regarded as an underestimate.

Primed by a sample-barcoded 5' primer and a J-beta primer mix, a second PCR proceeded for roughly 6 to 12 cycles. TCRdb ran MiXCR on the 5' RACE reads and lists one entry per CDR3 protein. The data contain around 650,000 distinct CDR3 sequences, approximately 31% of them singletons. The clonotype originates from a woman aged 80 or over in good health. V and J are TRBV7-9 and TRBJ2-1; D unresolved. Material: blood. CDR3 DNA: TGTGCCAGCAGCCACGGTGATGAGCAGTTCTTC. Translation gives CASSHGDEQFF.